This entry lists 7 T cell receptor beta chains sequenced from one sample in a study of early T cells in non-severe SARS-CoV-2 infection. Using its own MiXCR run on the 5' RACE reads, TCRdb lists one record per CDR3 protein. The sample consists of 90,000 to 120,000 distinct CDR3 sequences, around 10% of them appearing once. Specimen: whole blood. Receptors were obtained from an adult who was a healthcare worker with PCR-confirmed SARS-CoV-2 infection or an uninfected control (not recorded which).

This clonotype was detected a few times. The chain couples TRBV4-1 to TRBJ1-2; no definite D call. The V gene's germline CDR1 is MGHRA and CDR2 YSYEKL. The ends were cut back, 1 base at V and 3 bases at J, with 9 bases in the middle. The CDR3 has 14 amino acids. The CDR3 DNA is TGCGCCAGCAGCCAAGTGGGTGGAGACTATGGCTACACCTTC. It yields the protein CASSQVGGDYGYTF.

This clonotype has a handful of counts. The chain joins TRBV18 to TRBJ1-1; D not certain. CDR1 KGHSH and CDR2 LQKENI come from the germline V gene. The germline V and J ends were trimmed by 2 bases and 7 bases, with 14 bases remaining between them. The CDR3 is made up of 14 amino acids. CDR3 in amino acids: CASSPSGVGVEAFF. CDR3 bases: TGTGCCAGCTCACCATCCGGGGTAGGAGTTGAAGCTTTCTTT.

This chain uses TRBV5-1 with TRBJ2-5; D remains ambiguous. The V and J ends lost 4 bases and 5 bases respectively, with 12 bases between them. The CDR3 sequence is 13 residues long. Germline V lookup: CDR1 SGHRS, CDR2 YFSETQ. CDR3 bases: TGCGCCAGCAGCGGAGCACCCCTGGAGACCCAGTACTTC. The encoded protein is CASSGAPLETQYF.

This clonotype turned up a few times. The rearrangement joins TRBV28 to TRBJ2-7; TRBD1 aligns across 8 bases. The germline gives CDR1 MDHEN, CDR2 SYDVKM. This CDR3 contains 15 residues. V shed 4 bases, J shed 2 bases, and the junction held 7 bases outside the gene matches. The CDR3 DNA reads TGTGCCAGCAGTTCCCGCCGGGACAGGCCCTACGAGCAGTACTTC. Its translation is CASSSRRDRPYEQYF. The whole variable domain, filled in from reference TRBV28 and TRBJ2-7, reads DVKVTQSSRYLVKRTGEKVFLECVQDMDHENMFWYRQDPGLGLRLIYFSYDVKMKEKGDIPEGYSVSREKKERFSLILESASTNQTSMYLCASSSRRDRPYEQYFGPGTRLTVT.

V gene TRBV28 combines with J gene TRBJ2-7; a weak D match, TRBD1 (6 bases). V lost 4 bases to trimming and J lost 5 bases, with 15 bases between them. This CDR3 is built from 14 residues. The germline gives CDR1 MDHEN, CDR2 SYDVKM. The CDR3 DNA follows: TGTGCCAGCAGTTCTGGGGGCAGTTTAAACGAGCAGTACTTC. It is translated as CASSSGGSLNEQYF. The full variable domain, completed using reference TRBV28 and TRBJ2-7, is DVKVTQSSRYLVKRTGEKVFLECVQDMDHENMFWYRQDPGLGLRLIYFSYDVKMKEKGDIPEGYSVSREKKERFSLILESASTNQTSMYLCASSSGGSLNEQYFGPGTRLTVT.

V gene TRBV27 combines with J gene TRBJ2-1; TRBD2 aligns across 8 bases. With 2 bases clipped from V and 9 bases from J, the junction kept 9 bases outside the gene matches. CDR3 length: 15 amino acids. Germline V lookup: CDR1 MNHEY, CDR2 SMNVEV (reference sequence). This chain's CDR3 is CASSLQREYLSEQFF. DNA of the CDR3: TGTGCCAGCAGTTTACAGCGGGAGTACCTTTCTGAGCAGTTCTTC.

This clonotype was counted many times. The chain is built from TRBV28 and TRBJ2-7; TRBD2 aligns across 12 bases. The CDR3 extends over 16 amino acids. CDR1 MDHEN and CDR2 SYDVKM come from the germline V gene. Losses at the gene ends were 1 base for V and 5 bases for J; bases not matched to a gene: 6. Here the CDR3 reads CASSLSGLAGRDEQYF. The CDR3 DNA reads as TGTGCCAGCAGTTTATCCGGACTAGCGGGAAGGGACGAGCAGTACTTC.